Listed here are 20 T cell receptor beta chains from one sample, sequenced in a study of blood T cell repertoires in COVID-19. Clones were read by immunoSEQ multiplex PCR, and TCRdb kept only the in-frame ones, dropping some. The repertoire has tens of thousands of clones, around 85% of them found once; the top ten carry 3.4%. Sequencing was done on a sample of peripheral blood. Receptors were obtained from a man aged 50-60 years with acute or convalescent COVID-19.

CDR3 coding DNA: TGCGCCAGCAGCCAAAAATCGGGACTAGCGGGAGACCATGAGCAGTTCTTC. This codes for CASSQKSGLAGDHEQFF. J is TRBJ2-1 and V is TRBV4-3, with TRBD2 matching over 14 bases. CDR1 is LGHNA, CDR2 YSLEER, per germline. The CDR3 consists of 17 residues. J gave up 8 bases and V 2 bases, and 8 bases lay outside the gene matches.

This chain joins TRBV5-4 and TRBJ1-4; TRBD1 aligns across 7 bases. CDR1 and CDR2 (germline): SGHNT, YYREEE (reference sequence). The CDR3 has 17 residues. With 2 bases clipped from V and 7 bases from J, the junction kept 14 bases outside the gene matches. The CDR3 region has the DNA TGTGCCAGCAGCTTAGGCCCACCCCGACAGGGAACTGAAAAACTGTTTTTT. It encodes CASSLGPPRQGTEKLFF.

The DNA of the CDR3 is TGTGCCAGCAGCGTAGCCATATCGGGTTCTAGCACAGATACGCAGTATTTT. Encoded protein: CASSVAISGSSTDTQYF. V is TRBV9 and J is TRBJ2-3; D is ambiguous. The CDR3 is 17 amino acids. Trimming cost V 0 bases and J 0 bases, with 14 bases left between them. The germline CDR1 and CDR2 sequences are SGDLS and YYNGEE.

V and J are TRBV6-2 or TRBV6-3 and TRBJ1-5, with 7 nucleotides matching TRBD1. CDR3 length: 15 residues. CDR1 MNHEY and CDR2 SVGEGT come from the germline V gene. J was trimmed by 5 bases and V by 4 bases; bases with no gene match: 8. The CDR3 coding sequence is TGTGCCAGCAGTTCCGGGACAGCCCAGGATCAGCCCCAGCATTTT. The encoded protein is CASSSGTAQDQPQHF.

The chain links TRBV5-8 to TRBJ1-2; D not resolved. V shed 0 bases and J shed 3 bases, with 6 bases lying between them. CDR1 is SGHTS, CDR2 YDEGEE, per germline. This CDR3 spans 13 amino acids. The CDR3 is CASSLAGDYGYTF. CDR3 nucleotides: TGTGCCAGCAGCTTGGCCGGGGACTATGGCTACACCTTC.

The gene calls are TRBV6-5 and TRBJ2-7; 12 bases are shared with TRBD1. The ends lost 2 bases at V and 6 bases at J; junction bases unmatched: 2. The CDR3 length is 14 residues. Germline V gene sequence: CDR1 MNHEY, CDR2 SVGAGI. The CDR3, as DNA: TGTGCCAGCAGTTACCGGGACAGGGGGCTCGAGCAGTACTTC. Its protein is CASSYRDRGLEQYF.

J is TRBJ2-6 and V is TRBV19; D might be TRBD1 (6 bases). V was pared by 4 bases and J by 0 bases, with 13 bases between. This CDR3 is 17 amino acids long. Germline CDR1 LNHDA, CDR2 SQIVND (reference sequence). The DNA of the CDR3 is TGTGCCAGTAGTAAGGGGGTGGGGGTCTCTGGGGCCAACGTCCTGACTTTC. Translated: CASSKGVGVSGANVLTF.

CDR3 loop: CASSLRAGSPTGELFF. The CDR3 DNA is TGTGCCAGCAGCTTAAGGGCGGGGAGCCCCACCGGGGAGCTGTTTTTT. The chain carries TRBV11-2 and TRBJ2-2; tentative D call: TRBD2 (6 bases). V dropped 2 bases and J dropped 4 bases, with 14 bases sitting between them. Germline CDR1 is SGHAT and CDR2 is FQNNGV. The length of the CDR3 is 16 residues. The variable domain in full, with the rest retrieved from reference TRBV11-2 and TRBJ2-2, is EAGVAQSPRYKIIEKRQSVAFWCNPISGHATLYWYQQILGQGPKLLIQFQNNGVVDDSQLPKDRFSAERLKGVDSTLKIQPAKLEDSAVYLCASSLRAGSPTGELFFGEGSRLTVL.

The chain links TRBV10-1 to TRBJ2-1, with 10 bases fitting TRBD2. The junction had 5 bases not matched to a gene; V was cut back by 3 bases and J by 9 bases. Germline V gene lookup returns CDR1 WNHNN and CDR2 SYGVQD (reference sequence). The length of the CDR3 is 14 residues. The CDR3 DNA follows: TGCGCCAGCAGTGAAAGCGGGGGGGCGTCTGAGCAGTTCTTC. Translating it yields CASSESGGASEQFF.

J is TRBJ2-3 and V is TRBV6-6; 10 bases match TRBD2. The germline gives CDR1 MNHNY, CDR2 SVGAGI (reference sequence). This CDR3 spans 17 amino acids. The V gene end was trimmed by 5 bases and the J gene end by 0 bases; junction bases not matched to a gene: 8. In DNA form, the CDR3 reads TGTGCCAGCAGTCCCAGGGTAGCGGGAGGAAGCACAGATACGCAGTATTTT. Translating it yields CASSPRVAGGSTDTQYF.

The chain couples TRBV9 to TRBJ2-1; 8 positions agree with TRBD1. J was trimmed by 4 bases and V by 0 bases; bases with no gene match: 6. The length of the CDR3 is 16 residues. Per the germline V gene, CDR1 is SGDLS and CDR2 is YYNGEE. Here the CDR3 DNA reads TGTGCCAGCAGCGTAGGAACGGACAGGGAATACAATGAGCAGTTCTTC. Its translation: CASSVGTDREYNEQFF. Full variable domain (rest looked up from reference TRBV9 and TRBJ2-1): DSGVTQTPKHLITATGQRVTLRCSPRSGDLSVYWYQQSLDQGLQFLIQYYNGEERAKGNILERFSAQQFPDLHSELNLSSLELGDSALYFCASSVGTDREYNEQFFGPGTRLTVL.

V gene TRBV12-3 or TRBV12-4 combines with J gene TRBJ1-1, with D possibly being TRBD1 (6 bases). The CDR3 is 13 amino acids. V was clipped by 6 bases and J by 1 base, with 9 bases between them. CDR3 sequence reads: CASRGQQNTEAFF. The CDR3 DNA is TGTGCCAGCAGGGGACAACAGAACACTGAAGCTTTCTTT.

V and J are TRBV4-3 and TRBJ2-2; TRBD2 agrees at 7 bases. V was clipped by 0 bases and J by 2 bases; unmatched bases: 6. Germline V gene sequence: CDR1 LGHNA, CDR2 YSLEER. The CDR3 runs 17 residues. The CDR3 DNA is TGCGCCAGCAGCCAAGAAGGAGGGAGGGGAAACACCGGGGAGCTGTTTTTT. As protein: CASSQEGGRGNTGELFF.

This rearrangement joins TRBV19 to TRBJ1-5, with D perhaps TRBD1 (6 bases). Trimming removed 7 bases from V and 0 bases from J, with 13 bases in between. Germline values: CDR1 LNHDA, CDR2 SQIVND (reference sequence). The CDR3 is 15 residues long. The CDR3 loop is CASTTTGTSNQPQHF. As DNA, the CDR3 is TGTGCCAGTACCACCACAGGGACTAGCAATCAGCCCCAGCATTTT.

This rearrangement joins TRBV15 to TRBJ2-3; the match to TRBD1 covers 7 bases. Germline lookup yields CDR1 LNHNV and CDR2 YYDKDF (reference sequence). Germline trimming cut 5 bases from V and 2 bases from J; bases unmatched to any gene: 10. This CDR3 has 16 residues. The CDR3 sequence: CATSALQGSITDTQYF. CDR3 sequence (DNA): TGTGCCACCAGCGCCTTACAGGGGTCCATCACAGATACGCAGTATTTT.

The chain employs TRBV2 and TRBJ2-4; D remains unclear. From germline, CDR1 is SNHLY and CDR2 FYNNEI. The V gene lost 6 bases and the J gene lost 6 bases, with 6 bases spanning the gap. The CDR3 runs 11 residues. CDR3 sequence reads: CASRSGNIQYF. CDR3 nucleotide sequence: TGTGCCAGCAGGTCCGGAAACATTCAGTACTTC.

This clone was observed a single time. The rearrangement links TRBV7-2 to TRBJ2-7; TRBD1 matches at 8 bases. V lost 3 bases, J lost 4 bases, and 5 bases stayed unmatched. CDR3 length: 14 amino acids. The V gene's germline CDR1 is SGHTA and CDR2 FQGNSA. In DNA, the CDR3 is TGTGCCAGCAGCTTGTTACAGGGGGAATACGAGCAGTACTTC. It translates to CASSLLQGEYEQYF.

The count of this clone is one. The genes are TRBV19 and TRBJ2-5; 12 bases map to TRBD2. CDR1 and CDR2 (germline): LNHDA, SQIVND (reference sequence). The CDR3 length is 16 residues. V lost 5 bases to trimming and J lost 2 bases; unmatched junction nucleotides: 6. For the CDR3, the DNA is TGTGCCAGTAGTGGTCGGACTAGCGGGGTTCAAGAGACCCAGTACTTC. Its protein is CASSGRTSGVQETQYF.

The V gene is TRBV28, the J gene TRBJ2-6, with TRBD1 matching over 10 bases. Germline-derived CDR1 and CDR2 are MDHEN and SYDVKM. V lost 4 bases, J lost 1 base, and 4 bases stayed unmatched. CDR3 length equals 17 residues. CDR3 sequence: CASSWGQGLSGANVLTF. The CDR3 nucleotides read TGTGCCAGCAGTTGGGGACAGGGGCTGTCTGGGGCCAACGTCCTGACTTTC. The full variable domain, rest sourced from reference TRBV28 and TRBJ2-6, is DVKVTQSSRYLVKRTGEKVFLECVQDMDHENMFWYRQDPGLGLRLIYFSYDVKMKEKGDIPEGYSVSREKKERFSLILESASTNQTSMYLCASSWGQGLSGANVLTFGAGSRLTVL.

This chain links TRBV10-1 with TRBJ2-2; 7 bases are a match to TRBD1. This CDR3 is built from 14 residues. Germline loops: CDR1 WNHNN, CDR2 SYGVQD (reference sequence). The V and J ends lost 9 bases and 2 bases, in that order; junction bases with no gene match: 6. The CDR3 nucleotides are TGCGCCAGTTCGGGACAGAGTAACACCGGGGAGCTGTTTTTT. Residues: CASSGQSNTGELFF.